This TCR beta chain was observed in a study of beta chain features in type 1 diabetes (dated by TCRdb to between 2017 and 2018). Regarding the study in general: No differences in mean age, gender distribution, total cell number or subset yield were found between patients and healthy donors. A total of some 100,000,000 sorted cells were examined across all samples, and the number of cells per subset was strongly correlated with RNA yield. Whereas all 30 or so donors provided naive and central memory subsets, regulatory and stem cell-like memory subsets were isolated from just 8 patients and roughly 8 healthy donors. In the study, TCRB repertoires of sorted circulating CD4+ T cell subsets from recently diagnosed type 1 diabetes patients were compared with those of matched healthy donors.

Worth noting for this clone: Its target antigen remains unknown. Nothing much larger sits one base from this clone, and base qualities are not available.

Each donor gave one peripheral blood draw, approximately 100 mL on average, collected into heparinised tubes. A BD FACSAria II and a panel including CD45RO, CCR7, CD25, CD127, CD95 and CD27 were used to sort naive, central memory, regulatory and stem cell-like memory CD4+ T cells. Purity was above 98% for every sorted population. PBMCs were separated immediately by Lymphoprep density gradient centrifugation and were stained directly, without being cultured. Samples were stained and sorted in pairs, with one healthy donor and one patient per experiment, so that batch effects were minimized. V is pared back by 7 bases and J by 6 bases, with 17 bases lying between the germline termini. Reading the germline V gene gives CDR1 MNHNS and CDR2 SASEGT. Including cysteine and phenylalanine, the CDR3 has 14 amino acids. CDR3 DNA only is kept here, 42 bases in frame from base 1. All of the isolated RNA was reverse transcribed with the High Capacity cDNA Reverse Transcription Kit, so expressed TCRB transcripts were sequenced. Deep immunoSEQ sequencing was applied to naive, central memory and regulatory T cell samples, giving an average of around 3.4 million total reads per sample. Sorted cells were lysed in RLT buffer and RNA was extracted with DNase-treated RNeasy Micro or Mini kits, depending on cell number. Each cell subset was processed on its own to prevent cross-contamination, while patient and healthy donor samples were processed together. The immunoSEQ multiplex PCR was used to amplify TCRB sequences from cDNA, yielding 87-bp fragments that span the CDR3 region. Sequencing of the amplicons was done on the Illumina HiSeq platform. As for the authors' bioinformatics: PCR bias was computationally corrected using synthetic template baselines, reads within Hamming distance 2 were collapsed, and singletons that could not be merged were discarded. By aligning reads against IMGT, V, D and J genes, CDR3 length, and insertions or deletions at six rearrangement sites were assigned. Within each subset, clonotype counts were normalized to the number of sorted cells before true diversity and Gini coefficients were calculated with the tcR R package. Repertoire sharing was quantified using the overlap coefficient calculated on TCRB nucleotide sequences. Out-of-frame TCRB sequences from naive cells were analyzed as a proxy for the pre-selection repertoire. TCRdb stores this immuneACCESS table with in-frame sequences only. Part of the clones is absent; in the studies checked, under half of the shortfall reflects unresolved V genes, and no reason is known for the rest. The V and J calls and the clone size are those of that table, but D and trimming were determined from the DNA. Here the sample has 200,000 to 250,000 clones; about 9.3% occur a single time. Around 0.037% of the sample goes to the ten largest clones.

Study-wide conclusions, independent of this receptor: Patients with type 1 diabetes made fewer insertions and deleted more nucleotides at VDJ recombination sites, implying thymic rearrangement abnormalities. PCR may preferentially amplify shorter templates, but because patient and control samples were amplified and corrected together, any resulting skew would affect both groups equally. Naive, central memory and regulatory TCRB repertoires appeared to be more similar among patients than among healthy donors. Type 1 diabetes patients showed a moderate but significant shortening of TCRB CDR3 length in all four CD4+ subsets. Because small numbers of individuals were included in the HLA sub-analyses, any influence of HLA type on TCRB rearrangement was left unresolved. Because cDNA was sequenced instead of genomic DNA, activated cells with high expression could be over-represented, although the groups did not differ in activation or CD3 levels.

The TCR sequence derives from a woman aged 18-35 years in good health. The chain uses TRBV6-1 and TRBJ2-3; the D gene assignment is ambiguous. The sample was naive CD4+ T cells from blood. The intended sense of this specimen's cell subset or site label: true naive CD4+ T cells. The encoded CDR3 is CASNVAVPPDTQYF. Here is the DNA: TGTGCCAGCAATGTTGCGGTCCCCCCCGATACGCAGTATTTT.